Listed below are T cell receptor beta chains from one sample, sequenced in a study of shared clonotypes between healthy human individuals. Here immunoSEQ multiplex PCR was the method, and the copy in TCRdb shows in-frame clones only, minus some. This sample has about 590,000 clones, with roughly 95% found just once. The sequencing input was naive CD8+ T cells sorted from blood. The receptors stem from a woman aged 25 to 39 in good health. CDR3s leave out the opening cysteine and the closing phenylalanine or tryptophan. The order of the fields is J gene, V gene, CDR3 protein.

j_call: TRBJ1-1; v_call: TRBV7-9; cdr3_aa: ASSLSSGSEAF
j_call: TRBJ1-2; v_call: TRBV7-9; cdr3_aa: ASSRRDRVGGYT
j_call: TRBJ2-1; v_call: TRBV28; cdr3_aa: ASSADRGPLNEQF
j_call: TRBJ2-3; v_call: TRBV28; cdr3_aa: ASSLFRGTASADTQY
j_call: TRBJ1-1; v_call: TRBV2; cdr3_aa: ASSRTDRGSSEAF
j_call: TRBJ1-1; v_call: TRBV5-6; cdr3_aa: ASSLAQGSANTEAF
j_call: TRBJ2-3; v_call: TRBV7-3; cdr3_aa: ASSLASGSTDTQY
j_call: TRBJ2-5; v_call: TRBV7-9; cdr3_aa: ASSPPTSFASETQY
j_call: TRBJ2-2; v_call: TRBV28; cdr3_aa: ASSLPRTNTGELF
j_call: TRBJ2-3; v_call: TRBV28; cdr3_aa: ASSPLAGGTDTQY